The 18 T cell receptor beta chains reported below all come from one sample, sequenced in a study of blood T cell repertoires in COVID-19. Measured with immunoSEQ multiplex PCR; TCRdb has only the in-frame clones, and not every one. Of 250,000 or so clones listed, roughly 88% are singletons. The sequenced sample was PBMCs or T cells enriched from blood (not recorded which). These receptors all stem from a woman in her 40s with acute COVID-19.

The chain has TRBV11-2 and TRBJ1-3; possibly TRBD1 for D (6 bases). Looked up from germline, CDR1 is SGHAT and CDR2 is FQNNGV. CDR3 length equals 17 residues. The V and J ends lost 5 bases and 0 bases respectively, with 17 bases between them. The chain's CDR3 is CASSRALQGFSGNTIYF. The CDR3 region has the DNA TGTGCCAGCAGCCGAGCCCTACAGGGTTTCTCTGGAAACACCATATATTTT.

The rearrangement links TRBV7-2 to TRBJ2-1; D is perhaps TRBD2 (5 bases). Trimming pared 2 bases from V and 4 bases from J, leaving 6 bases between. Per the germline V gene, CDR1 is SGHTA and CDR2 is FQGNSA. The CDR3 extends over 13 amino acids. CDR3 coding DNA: TGTGCCAGCAGCTTATCGGGGTACAATGAGCAGTTCTTC. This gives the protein CASSLSGYNEQFF.

The CDR3 loop is CASSPSANRTPYGYTF. In nucleotides, the CDR3 is TGTGCCAGCAGCCCCAGCGCCAACAGGACCCCCTATGGCTACACCTTC. The V gene is TRBV9, the J gene TRBJ1-2; possible D gene TRBD1, 5 bases. CDR3 size: 16 residues. Per germline, CDR1 SGDLS and CDR2 YYNGEE. V was cut by 4 bases and J by 4 bases, with 20 bases left in between. Full variable domain (missing parts from reference TRBV9 and TRBJ1-2): DSGVTQTPKHLITATGQRVTLRCSPRSGDLSVYWYQQSLDQGLQFLIQYYNGEERAKGNILERFSAQQFPDLHSELNLSSLELGDSALYFCASSPSANRTPYGYTFGSGTRLTVV.

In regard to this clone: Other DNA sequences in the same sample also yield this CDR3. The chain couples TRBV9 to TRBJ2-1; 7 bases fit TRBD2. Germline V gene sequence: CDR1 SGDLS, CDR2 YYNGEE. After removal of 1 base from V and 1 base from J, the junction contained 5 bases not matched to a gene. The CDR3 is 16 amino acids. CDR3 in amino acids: CASSVRSGASYNEQFF. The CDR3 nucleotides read TGTGCCAGCAGCGTACGGAGCGGGGCTTCCTACAATGAGCAGTTCTTC.

DNA of the CDR3: TGTGCCAGTAAAAGGGGGACTAGCGGGAGGCCATACCAAGAGACCCAGTACTTC. It codes for CASKRGTSGRPYQETQYF. This chain uses TRBV19 with TRBJ2-5; TRBD2 matches at 15 bases. Germline CDR1 is LNHDA and CDR2 is SQIVND (reference sequence). V was clipped by 7 bases and J by 0 bases; unmatched bases: 9. CDR3 length equals 18 residues.

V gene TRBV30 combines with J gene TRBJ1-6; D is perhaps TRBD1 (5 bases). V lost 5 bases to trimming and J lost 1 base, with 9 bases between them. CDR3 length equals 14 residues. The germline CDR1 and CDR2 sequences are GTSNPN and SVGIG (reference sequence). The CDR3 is CAWCQGSYNSPLHF. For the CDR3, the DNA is TGTGCCTGGTGCCAGGGTTCCTATAATTCACCCCTCCACTTT.

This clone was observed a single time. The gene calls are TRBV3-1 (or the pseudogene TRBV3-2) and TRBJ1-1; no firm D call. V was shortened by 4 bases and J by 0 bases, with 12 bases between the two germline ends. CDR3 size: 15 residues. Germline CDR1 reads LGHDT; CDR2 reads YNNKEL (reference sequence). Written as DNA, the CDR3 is TGTGCCAGCAGCCCTGGGTGGAGCCTGAACACTGAAGCTTTCTTT. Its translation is CASSPGWSLNTEAFF.

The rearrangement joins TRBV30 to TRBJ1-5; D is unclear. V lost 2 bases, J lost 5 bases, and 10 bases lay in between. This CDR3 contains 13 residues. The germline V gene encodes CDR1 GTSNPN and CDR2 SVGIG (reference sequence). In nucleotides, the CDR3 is TGTGCCTGGAGTCCGGGATTAGATCAGCCCCAGCATTTT. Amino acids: CAWSPGLDQPQHF.

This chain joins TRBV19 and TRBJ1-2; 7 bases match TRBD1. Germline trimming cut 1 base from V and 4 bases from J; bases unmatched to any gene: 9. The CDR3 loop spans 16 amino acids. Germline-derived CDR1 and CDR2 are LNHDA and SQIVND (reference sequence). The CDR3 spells CASSIGGQTTTYGYTF. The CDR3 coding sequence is TGTGCCAGTAGTATAGGGGGACAGACCACAACCTATGGCTACACCTTC.

The CDR3 sequence is CASSEGGDGYTF. CDR3 bases: TGTGCCAGCAGTGAGGGAGGGGATGGCTACACCTTC. This sequence joins TRBV2 and TRBJ1-2; weak D call: TRBD1 (5 bases). Trimming removed 3 bases from V and 6 bases from J, with 8 bases in between. CDR1 SNHLY and CDR2 FYNNEI come from the germline V gene. This CDR3 has 12 residues.

The CDR3 DNA reads TGTGCCAGCTCGCCCAGCCTAGCGACGAGCACAGATACGCAGTATTTT. Protein sequence: CASSPSLATSTDTQYF. V gene TRBV18 combines with J gene TRBJ2-3; possible D gene TRBD2, 6 bases. Looked up from germline, CDR1 is KGHSH and CDR2 is LQKENI. The V gene lost 6 bases and the J gene lost 0 bases, with 16 bases spanning the gap. This CDR3 is 16 amino acids long.

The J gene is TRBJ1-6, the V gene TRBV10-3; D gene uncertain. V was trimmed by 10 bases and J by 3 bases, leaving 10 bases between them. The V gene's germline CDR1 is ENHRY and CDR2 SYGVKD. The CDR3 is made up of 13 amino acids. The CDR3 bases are TGTGCCACCGCGGAGGGCTATAATTCACCCCTCCACTTT. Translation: CATAEGYNSPLHF.

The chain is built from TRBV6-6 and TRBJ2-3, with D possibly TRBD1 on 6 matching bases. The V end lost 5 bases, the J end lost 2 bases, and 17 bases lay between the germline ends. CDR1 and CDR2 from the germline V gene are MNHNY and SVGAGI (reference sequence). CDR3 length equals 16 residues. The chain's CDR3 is CASSPTRQANTDTQYF. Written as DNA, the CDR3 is TGTGCCAGCAGTCCGACAAGACAGGCGAACACAGATACGCAGTATTTT.

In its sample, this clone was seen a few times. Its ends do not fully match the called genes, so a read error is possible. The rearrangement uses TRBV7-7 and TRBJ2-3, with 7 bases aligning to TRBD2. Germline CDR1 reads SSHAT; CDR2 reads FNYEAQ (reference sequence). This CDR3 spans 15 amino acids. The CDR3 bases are TGTGCTAGCAGCTTCGGGAGGACCGGCACAGATACGCAGTATTTT. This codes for CASSFGRTGTDTQYF. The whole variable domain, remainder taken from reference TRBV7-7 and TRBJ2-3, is GAGVSQSPRYKVTKRGQDVTLRCDPISSHATLYWYQQALGQGPEFLTYFNYEAQPDKSGLPSDRFSAERPEGSISTLTIQRTEQRDSAMYRCASSFGRTGTDTQYFGPGTRLTVL.

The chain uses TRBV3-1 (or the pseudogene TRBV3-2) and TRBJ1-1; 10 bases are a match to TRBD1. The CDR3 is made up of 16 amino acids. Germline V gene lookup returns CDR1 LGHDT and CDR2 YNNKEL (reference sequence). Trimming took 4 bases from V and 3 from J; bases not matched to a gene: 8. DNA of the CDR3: TGTGCCAGCAGCCCCGGGACAGGGGCGGCCCACACTGAAGCTTTCTTT. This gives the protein CASSPGTGAAHTEAFF.

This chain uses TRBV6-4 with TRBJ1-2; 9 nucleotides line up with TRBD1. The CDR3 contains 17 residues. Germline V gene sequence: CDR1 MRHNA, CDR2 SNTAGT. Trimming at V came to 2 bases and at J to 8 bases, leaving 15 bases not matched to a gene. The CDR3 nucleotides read TGTGCCAGCAGTGACCAGCCAATACAGGGGGCCGGCGGGGGCTACACCTTC. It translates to CASSDQPIQGAGGGYTF.

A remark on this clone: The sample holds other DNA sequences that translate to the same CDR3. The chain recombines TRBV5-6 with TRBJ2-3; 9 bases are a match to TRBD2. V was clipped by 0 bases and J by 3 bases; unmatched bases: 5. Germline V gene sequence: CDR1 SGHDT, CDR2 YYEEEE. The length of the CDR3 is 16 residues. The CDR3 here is CASSLGGGAKTDTQYF. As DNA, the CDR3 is TGTGCCAGCAGCTTGGGCGGGGGGGCCAAAACAGATACGCAGTATTTT.

CDR3 nucleotides: TGTGCCAGCAGCGCTCCACTACGACAGGCGTGGGGAGATACGCAGTATTTT. Protein product: CASSAPLRQAWGDTQYF. The gene calls are TRBV9 and TRBJ2-3, with a weak D call TRBD1 (6 bases). V lost 3 bases, J lost 5 bases, and 22 bases lay in between. Looked up from germline, CDR1 is SGDLS and CDR2 is YYNGEE. This CDR3 comprises 17 residues.